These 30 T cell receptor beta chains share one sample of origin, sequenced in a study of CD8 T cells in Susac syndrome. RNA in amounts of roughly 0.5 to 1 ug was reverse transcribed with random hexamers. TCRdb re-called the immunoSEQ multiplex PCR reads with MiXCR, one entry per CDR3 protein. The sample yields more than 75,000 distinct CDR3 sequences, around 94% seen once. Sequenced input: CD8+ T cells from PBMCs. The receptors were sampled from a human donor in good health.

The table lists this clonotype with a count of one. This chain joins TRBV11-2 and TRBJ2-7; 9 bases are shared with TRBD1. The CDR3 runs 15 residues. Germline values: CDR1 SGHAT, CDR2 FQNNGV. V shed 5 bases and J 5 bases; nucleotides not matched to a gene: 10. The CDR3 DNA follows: TGTGCCAGCAGCCGACAGGGGGGTGGGTACGACGAGCAGTACGTC. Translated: CASSRQGGGYDEQYV.

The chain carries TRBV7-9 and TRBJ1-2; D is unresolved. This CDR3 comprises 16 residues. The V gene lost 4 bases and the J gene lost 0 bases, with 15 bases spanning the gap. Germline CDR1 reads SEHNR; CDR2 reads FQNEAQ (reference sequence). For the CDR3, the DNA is TGTGCCAGCAGCTACCCTGGGAACAGCGCTAACTATGGCTACACCTTC. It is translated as CASSYPGNSANYGYTF.

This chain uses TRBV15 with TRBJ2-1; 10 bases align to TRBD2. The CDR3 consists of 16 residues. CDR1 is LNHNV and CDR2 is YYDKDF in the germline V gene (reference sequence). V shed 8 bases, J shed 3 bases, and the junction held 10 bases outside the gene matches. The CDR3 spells CATQRASGRDYNEQFF. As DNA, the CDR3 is TGTGCCACCCAAAGGGCAAGCGGGAGGGACTACAATGAGCAGTTCTTC. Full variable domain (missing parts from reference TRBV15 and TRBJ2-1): DAMVIQNPRYQVTQFGKPVTLSCSQTLNHNVMYWYQQKSSQAPKLLFHYYDKDFNNEADTPDNFQSRRPNTSFCFLDIRSPGLGDTAMYLCATQRASGRDYNEQFFGPGTRLTVL.

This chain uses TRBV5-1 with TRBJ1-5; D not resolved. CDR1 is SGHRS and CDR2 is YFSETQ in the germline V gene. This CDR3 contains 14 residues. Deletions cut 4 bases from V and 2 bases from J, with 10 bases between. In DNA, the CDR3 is TGCGCCAGCAGCGAAACATGGGGCAATCAGCCCCAGCATTTT. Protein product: CASSETWGNQPQHF.

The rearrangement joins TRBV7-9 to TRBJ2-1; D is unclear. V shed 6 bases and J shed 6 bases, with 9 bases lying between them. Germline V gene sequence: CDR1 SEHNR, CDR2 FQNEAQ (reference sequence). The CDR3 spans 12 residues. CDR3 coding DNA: TGTGCCAGCAGTTATCCCGCCAATGAGCAGTTCTTC. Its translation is CASSYPANEQFF.

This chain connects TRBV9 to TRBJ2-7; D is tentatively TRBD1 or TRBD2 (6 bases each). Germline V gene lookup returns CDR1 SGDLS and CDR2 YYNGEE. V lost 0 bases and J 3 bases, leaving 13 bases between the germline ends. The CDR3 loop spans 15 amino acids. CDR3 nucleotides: TGTGCCAGCAGCGTAGACGGGGGCGCAAACTACGAGCAGTACTTC. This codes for CASSVDGGANYEQYF.

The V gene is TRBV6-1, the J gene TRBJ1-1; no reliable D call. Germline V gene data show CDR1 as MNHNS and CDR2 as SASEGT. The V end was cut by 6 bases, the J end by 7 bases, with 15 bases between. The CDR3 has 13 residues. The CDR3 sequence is CASRTDAVGEAFF. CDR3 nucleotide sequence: TGTGCCAGCAGGACGGACGCGGTCGGTGAAGCTTTCTTT.

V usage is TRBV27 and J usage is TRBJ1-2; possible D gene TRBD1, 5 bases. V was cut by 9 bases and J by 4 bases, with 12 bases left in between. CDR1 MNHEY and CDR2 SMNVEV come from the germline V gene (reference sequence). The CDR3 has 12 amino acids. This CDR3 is CASGDSLYGYTF. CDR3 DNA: TGTGCCAGTGGAGACAGCCTCTATGGCTACACCTTC.

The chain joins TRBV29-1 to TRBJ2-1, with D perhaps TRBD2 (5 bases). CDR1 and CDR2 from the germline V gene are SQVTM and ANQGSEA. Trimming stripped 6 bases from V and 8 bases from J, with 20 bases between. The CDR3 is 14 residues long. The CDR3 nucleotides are TGCAGCGTCGAAACGGACTCACCTGGGGATGAGCAGTTCTTC. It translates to CSVETDSPGDEQFF.

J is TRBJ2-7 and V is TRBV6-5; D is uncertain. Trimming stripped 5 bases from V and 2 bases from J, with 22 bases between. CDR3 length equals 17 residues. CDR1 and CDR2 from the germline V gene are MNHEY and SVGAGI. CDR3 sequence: CASSNVMAGQDAYEQYF. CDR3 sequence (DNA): TGTGCCAGCAGTAACGTAATGGCCGGGCAGGATGCCTACGAGCAGTACTTC.

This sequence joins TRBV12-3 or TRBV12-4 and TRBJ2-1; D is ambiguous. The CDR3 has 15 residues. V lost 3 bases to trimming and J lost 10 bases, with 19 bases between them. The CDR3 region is CASSFWIGPLQEQFF. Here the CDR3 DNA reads TGTGCCAGCAGTTTTTGGATAGGACCGCTGCAAGAGCAGTTCTTC.

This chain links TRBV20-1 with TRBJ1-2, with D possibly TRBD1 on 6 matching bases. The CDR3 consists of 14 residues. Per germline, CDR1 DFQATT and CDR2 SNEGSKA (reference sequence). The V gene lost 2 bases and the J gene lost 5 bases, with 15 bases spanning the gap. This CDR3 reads CSARNPAGEYGYTF. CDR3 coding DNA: TGCAGTGCTAGAAACCCGGCAGGGGAATATGGCTACACCTTC.

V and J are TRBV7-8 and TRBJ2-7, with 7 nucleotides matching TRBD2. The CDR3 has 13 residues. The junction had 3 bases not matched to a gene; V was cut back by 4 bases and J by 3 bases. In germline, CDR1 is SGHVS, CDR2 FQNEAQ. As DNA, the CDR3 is TGTGCCAGCAGCTCGCCTAGCGGCTACGAGCAGTACGTC. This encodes CASSSPSGYEQYV.

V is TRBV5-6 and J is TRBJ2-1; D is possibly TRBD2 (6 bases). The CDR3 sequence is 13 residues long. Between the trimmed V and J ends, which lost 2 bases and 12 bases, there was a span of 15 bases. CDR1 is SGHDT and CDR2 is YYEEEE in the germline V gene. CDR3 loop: CASSFGGPGRQFF. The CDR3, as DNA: TGTGCCAGCAGCTTTGGAGGGCCTGGAAGGCAGTTCTTC.

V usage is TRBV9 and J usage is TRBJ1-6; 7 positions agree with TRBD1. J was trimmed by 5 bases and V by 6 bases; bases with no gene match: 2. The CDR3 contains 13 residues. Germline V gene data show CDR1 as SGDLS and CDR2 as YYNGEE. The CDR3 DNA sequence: TGTGCCAGCACGACAGGGAATAATTCACCCCTCCACTTT. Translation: CASTTGNNSPLHF.

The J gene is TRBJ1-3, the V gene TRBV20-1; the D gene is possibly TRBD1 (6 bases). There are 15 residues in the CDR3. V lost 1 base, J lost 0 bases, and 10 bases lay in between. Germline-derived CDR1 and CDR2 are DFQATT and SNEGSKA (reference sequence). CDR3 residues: CSARARGVSGNTIYF. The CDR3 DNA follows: TGCAGTGCTAGAGCTAGGGGGGTCTCTGGAAACACCATATATTTT.

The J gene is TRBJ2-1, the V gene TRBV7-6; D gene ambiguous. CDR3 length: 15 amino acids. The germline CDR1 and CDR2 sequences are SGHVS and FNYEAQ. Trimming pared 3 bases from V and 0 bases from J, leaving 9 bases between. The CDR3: CASSLADVSYNEQFF. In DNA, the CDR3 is TGTGCCAGCAGCTTGGCGGATGTCTCCTACAATGAGCAGTTCTTC.

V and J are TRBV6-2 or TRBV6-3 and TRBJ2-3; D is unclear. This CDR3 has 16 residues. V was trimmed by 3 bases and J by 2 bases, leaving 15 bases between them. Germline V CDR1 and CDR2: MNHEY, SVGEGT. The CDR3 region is CASSYPPPELTDTQYF. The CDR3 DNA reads TGTGCCAGCAGTTATCCACCTCCGGAACTCACAGATACGCAGTATTTT.

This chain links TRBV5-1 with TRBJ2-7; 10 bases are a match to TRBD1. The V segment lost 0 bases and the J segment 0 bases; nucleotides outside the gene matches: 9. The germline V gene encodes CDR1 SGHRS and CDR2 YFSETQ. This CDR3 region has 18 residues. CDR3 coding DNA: TGCGCCAGCAGCTTGGCTTTGTCGGGACAGGGGCCCTCCTACGAGCAGTACTTC. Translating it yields CASSLALSGQGPSYEQYF.

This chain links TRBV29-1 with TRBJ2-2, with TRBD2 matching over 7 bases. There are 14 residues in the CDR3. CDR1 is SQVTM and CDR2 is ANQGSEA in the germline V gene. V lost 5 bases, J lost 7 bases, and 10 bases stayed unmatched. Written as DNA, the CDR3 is TGCAGCGTTTATCCAGCGGGAAGGGACGGGGAGCTGTTTTTT. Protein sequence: CSVYPAGRDGELFF.

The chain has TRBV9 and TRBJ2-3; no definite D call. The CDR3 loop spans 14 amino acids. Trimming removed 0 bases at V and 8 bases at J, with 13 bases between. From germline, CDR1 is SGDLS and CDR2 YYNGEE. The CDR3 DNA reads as TGTGCCAGCAGCGTAGAGTTTAGGCTCGGTACGCAGTATTTT. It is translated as CASSVEFRLGTQYF.

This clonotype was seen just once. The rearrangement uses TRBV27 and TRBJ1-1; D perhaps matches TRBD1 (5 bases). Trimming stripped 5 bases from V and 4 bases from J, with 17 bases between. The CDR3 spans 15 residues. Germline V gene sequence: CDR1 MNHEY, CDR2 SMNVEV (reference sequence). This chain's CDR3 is CASSATAGVGTEAFF. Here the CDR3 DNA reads TGTGCCAGCAGTGCAACCGCGGGGGTGGGCACTGAAGCTTTCTTT.

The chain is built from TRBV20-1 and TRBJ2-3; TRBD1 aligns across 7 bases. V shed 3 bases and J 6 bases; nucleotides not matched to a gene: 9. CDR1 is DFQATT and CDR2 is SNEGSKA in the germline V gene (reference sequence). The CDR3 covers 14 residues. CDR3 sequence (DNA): TGCAGTGCTAGTAGGCAGGGGGTATGGGATACGCAGTATTTT. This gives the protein CSASRQGVWDTQYF.

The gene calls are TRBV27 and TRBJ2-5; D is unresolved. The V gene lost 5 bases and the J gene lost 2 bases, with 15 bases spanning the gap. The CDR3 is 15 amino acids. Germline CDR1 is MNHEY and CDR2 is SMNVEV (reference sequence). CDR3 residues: CASSIGLSLQETQYF. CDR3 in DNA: TGTGCCAGCAGTATCGGGCTTTCGCTACAAGAGACCCAGTACTTC.

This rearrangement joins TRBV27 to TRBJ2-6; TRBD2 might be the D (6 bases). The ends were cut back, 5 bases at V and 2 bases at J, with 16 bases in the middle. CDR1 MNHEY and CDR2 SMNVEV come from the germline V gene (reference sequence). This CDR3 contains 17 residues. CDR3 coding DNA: TGTGCCAGCAGTCCCCTAGTCGGGGGAGCTGGGGCCAACGTCCTGACTTTC. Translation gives CASSPLVGGAGANVLTF.

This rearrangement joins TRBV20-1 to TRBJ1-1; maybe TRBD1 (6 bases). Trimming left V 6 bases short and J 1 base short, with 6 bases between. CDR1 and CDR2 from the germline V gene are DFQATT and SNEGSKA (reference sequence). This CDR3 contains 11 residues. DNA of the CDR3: TGCAGTGCACAGGGGAACACTGAAGCTTTCTTT. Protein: CSAQGNTEAFF.

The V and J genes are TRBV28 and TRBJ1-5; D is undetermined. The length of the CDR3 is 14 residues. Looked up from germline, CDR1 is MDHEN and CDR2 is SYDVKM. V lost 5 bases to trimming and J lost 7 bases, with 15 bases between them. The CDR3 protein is CASSPYLAGQPQHF. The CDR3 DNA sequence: TGTGCCAGCAGTCCATACCTCGCGGGGCAGCCCCAGCATTTT.

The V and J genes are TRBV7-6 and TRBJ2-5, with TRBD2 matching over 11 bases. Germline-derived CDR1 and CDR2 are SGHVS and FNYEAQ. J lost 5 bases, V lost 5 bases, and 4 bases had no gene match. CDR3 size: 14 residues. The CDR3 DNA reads TGTGCCAGCAGCGATAGCGGGGGGGCCGAGACCCAGTACTTC. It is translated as CASSDSGGAETQYF.

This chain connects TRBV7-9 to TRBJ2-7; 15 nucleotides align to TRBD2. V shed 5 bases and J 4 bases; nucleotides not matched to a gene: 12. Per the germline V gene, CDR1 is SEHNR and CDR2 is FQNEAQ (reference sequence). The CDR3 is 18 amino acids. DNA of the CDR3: TGTGCCAGCAGCGCAGCGGGACTAGCGGGGGGAGCCCGATACGAGCAGTACTTC. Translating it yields CASSAAGLAGGARYEQYF.

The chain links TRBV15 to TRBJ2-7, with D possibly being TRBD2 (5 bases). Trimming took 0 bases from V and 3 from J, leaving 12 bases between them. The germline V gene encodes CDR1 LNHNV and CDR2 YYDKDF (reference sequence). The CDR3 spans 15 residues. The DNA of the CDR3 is TGTGCCACCAGCAGAGATAGGTCGGACTTCTACGAGCAGTACGTC. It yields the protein CATSRDRSDFYEQYV.